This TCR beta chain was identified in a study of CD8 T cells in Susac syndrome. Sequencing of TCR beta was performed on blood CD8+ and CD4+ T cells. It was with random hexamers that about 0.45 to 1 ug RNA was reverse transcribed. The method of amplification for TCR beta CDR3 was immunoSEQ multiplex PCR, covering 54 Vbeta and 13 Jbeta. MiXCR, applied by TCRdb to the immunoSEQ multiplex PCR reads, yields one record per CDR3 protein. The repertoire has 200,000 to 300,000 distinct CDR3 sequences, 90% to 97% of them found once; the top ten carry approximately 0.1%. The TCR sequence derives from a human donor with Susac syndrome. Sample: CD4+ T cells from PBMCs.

The CDR3 region is CASSQELDTEAFF. Here the CDR3 DNA reads TGTGCCAGCAGCCAAGAGCTGGACACTGAAGCTTTCTTT. The rearrangement uses TRBV14 and TRBJ1-1; D remains ambiguous. The CDR3 is 13 amino acids. Trimming left V 0 bases short and J 3 bases short, with 5 bases between. CDR1 and CDR2 from the germline V gene are SGHDN and FVKESK.